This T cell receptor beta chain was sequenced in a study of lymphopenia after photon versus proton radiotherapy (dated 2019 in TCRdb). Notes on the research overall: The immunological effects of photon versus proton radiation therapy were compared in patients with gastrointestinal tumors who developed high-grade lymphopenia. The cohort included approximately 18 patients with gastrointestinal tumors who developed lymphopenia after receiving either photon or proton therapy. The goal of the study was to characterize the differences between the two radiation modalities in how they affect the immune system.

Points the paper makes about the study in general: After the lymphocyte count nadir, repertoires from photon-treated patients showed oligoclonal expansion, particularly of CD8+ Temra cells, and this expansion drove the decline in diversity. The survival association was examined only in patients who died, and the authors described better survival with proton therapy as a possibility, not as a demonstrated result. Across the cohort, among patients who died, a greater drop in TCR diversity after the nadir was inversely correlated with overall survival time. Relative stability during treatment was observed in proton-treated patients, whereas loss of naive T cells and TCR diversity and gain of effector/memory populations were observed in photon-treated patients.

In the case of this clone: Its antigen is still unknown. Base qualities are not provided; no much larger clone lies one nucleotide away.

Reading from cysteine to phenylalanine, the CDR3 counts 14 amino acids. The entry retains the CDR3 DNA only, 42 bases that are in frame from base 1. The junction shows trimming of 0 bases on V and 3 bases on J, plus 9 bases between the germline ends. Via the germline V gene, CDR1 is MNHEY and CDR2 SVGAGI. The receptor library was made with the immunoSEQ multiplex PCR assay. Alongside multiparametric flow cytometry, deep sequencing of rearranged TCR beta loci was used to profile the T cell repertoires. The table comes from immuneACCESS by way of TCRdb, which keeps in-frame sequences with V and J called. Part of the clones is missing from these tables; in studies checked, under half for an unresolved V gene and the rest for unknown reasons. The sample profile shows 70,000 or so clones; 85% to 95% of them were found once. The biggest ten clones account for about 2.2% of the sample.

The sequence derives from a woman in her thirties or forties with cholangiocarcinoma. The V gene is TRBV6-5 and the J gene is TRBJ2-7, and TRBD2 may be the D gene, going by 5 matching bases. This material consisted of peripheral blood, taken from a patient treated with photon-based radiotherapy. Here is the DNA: TGTGCCAGCAGTTACTCAGACGGGGACTACGAGCAGTACTTC. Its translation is CASSYSDGDYEQYF.